This T cell receptor beta chain was documented in a study of blood T cells in healthy people across ages. Study-wide points: Age brought a roughly linear fall in TCR beta diversity measured per million T cells.

This clonotype was seen only a few times. Its target is not known. The second PCR ran about 6 to 12 cycles with a sample-barcoded 5' primer and J-beta primers. TCRdb reanalysed the 5' RACE reads using MiXCR and keeps one entry per CDR3 protein. Of around 990,000 distinct CDR3 sequences detected, roughly two fifths appear once; the ten largest clones hold approximately 14%. The CDR3 is 11 amino acids. Trimming cost V 7 bases and J 2 bases, with 7 bases left between them. Germline CDR1 is DFQATT and CDR2 is SNEGSKA (reference sequence). The study drew donors from healthy Caucasian individuals in Russia aged about 6 to 90. Per sample, a minimum of 7 million PBMCs were isolated.

The chain combines TRBV20-1 with TRBJ2-3, with D possibly TRBD1 on 5 matching bases. The sequence was obtained from a man aged 18 to 29 in good health. The sample was blood. This CDR3 reads CSGGFTDTQYF. CDR3 nucleotides: TGCAGTGGGGGCTTCACAGATACGCAGTATTTT.